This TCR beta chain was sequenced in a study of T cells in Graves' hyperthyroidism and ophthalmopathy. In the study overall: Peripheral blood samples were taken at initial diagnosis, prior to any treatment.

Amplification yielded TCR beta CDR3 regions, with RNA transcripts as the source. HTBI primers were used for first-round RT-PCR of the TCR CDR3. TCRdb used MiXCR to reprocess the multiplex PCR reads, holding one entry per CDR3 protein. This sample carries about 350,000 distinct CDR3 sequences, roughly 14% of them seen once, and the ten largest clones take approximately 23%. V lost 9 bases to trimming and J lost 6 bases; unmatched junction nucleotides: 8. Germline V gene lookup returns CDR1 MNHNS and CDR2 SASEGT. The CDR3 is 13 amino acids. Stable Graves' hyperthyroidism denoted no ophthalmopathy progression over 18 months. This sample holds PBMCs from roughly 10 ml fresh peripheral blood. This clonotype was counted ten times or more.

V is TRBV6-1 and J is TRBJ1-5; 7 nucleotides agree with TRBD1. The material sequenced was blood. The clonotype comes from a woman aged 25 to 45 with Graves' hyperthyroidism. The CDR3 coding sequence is TGTGCCAGTCACAGGGGTAGTAGTCAGCCCCAGCATTTT. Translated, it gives CASHRGSSQPQHF.